The T cell receptor (beta chain) under discussion was sequenced for a study of blood T cell repertoires in COVID-19. Study overall: COVID-19 samples collected from the United States, Italy and Spain covered acute and convalescent phases.

V lost 2 bases and J lost 3, with 4 bases in between. The CDR3 length is 12 residues. Germline lookup yields CDR1 LNHDA and CDR2 SQIVND (reference sequence). Produced via immunoSEQ multiplex PCR; TCRdb's table is partial and in-frame only. The data show around 190,000 clones, just over 85% seen once. Individuals drawn from around 24 US areas were about 18 to 95 years old. Participants had their cohort set by participant-reported clinical history. V and J are TRBV19 and TRBJ1-2; D uncertain. Sequencing input: PBMCs or T cells enriched from blood (not recorded which). The origin of this receptor is a woman under 30 who had recovered from COVID-19. CDR3: CASSIPDYGYTF. The CDR3 DNA follows: TGTGCCAGTAGTATACCCGACTATGGCTACACCTTC.